The clone carrying this TCR beta chain was found many times. Germline lookup yields CDR1 SEHNR and CDR2 FQNEAQ (reference sequence). V lost 6 bases and J lost 9, with 24 bases in between. The CDR3 loop spans 17 amino acids. This specimen comes from a study of T cells in Graves' hyperthyroidism and ophthalmopathy. TCR beta CDR3 regions were amplified from RNA. The HTBI primer set served for first-round RT-PCR of the TCR CDR3. TCRdb redid the calling of the multiplex PCR reads with MiXCR, one entry per CDR3 protein. There are roughly 570,000 distinct CDR3 sequences in the sample; 40% to 55% occur only once, and about 20% lies in the top ten.

This sequence was found in an adult woman with Graves' disease, either hyperthyroidism or ophthalmopathy (not recorded which). The sequencing sample was made of peripheral blood or thyroid tissue (not recorded which). The gene calls are TRBV7-9 and TRBJ1-6, with D perhaps TRBD1 (5 bases). The CDR3 DNA reads as TGTGCCAGCAGAACCAGTACAGGAAGAGGAACATTTTCACCCCTCCACTTT. This codes for CASRTSTGRGTFSPLHF.